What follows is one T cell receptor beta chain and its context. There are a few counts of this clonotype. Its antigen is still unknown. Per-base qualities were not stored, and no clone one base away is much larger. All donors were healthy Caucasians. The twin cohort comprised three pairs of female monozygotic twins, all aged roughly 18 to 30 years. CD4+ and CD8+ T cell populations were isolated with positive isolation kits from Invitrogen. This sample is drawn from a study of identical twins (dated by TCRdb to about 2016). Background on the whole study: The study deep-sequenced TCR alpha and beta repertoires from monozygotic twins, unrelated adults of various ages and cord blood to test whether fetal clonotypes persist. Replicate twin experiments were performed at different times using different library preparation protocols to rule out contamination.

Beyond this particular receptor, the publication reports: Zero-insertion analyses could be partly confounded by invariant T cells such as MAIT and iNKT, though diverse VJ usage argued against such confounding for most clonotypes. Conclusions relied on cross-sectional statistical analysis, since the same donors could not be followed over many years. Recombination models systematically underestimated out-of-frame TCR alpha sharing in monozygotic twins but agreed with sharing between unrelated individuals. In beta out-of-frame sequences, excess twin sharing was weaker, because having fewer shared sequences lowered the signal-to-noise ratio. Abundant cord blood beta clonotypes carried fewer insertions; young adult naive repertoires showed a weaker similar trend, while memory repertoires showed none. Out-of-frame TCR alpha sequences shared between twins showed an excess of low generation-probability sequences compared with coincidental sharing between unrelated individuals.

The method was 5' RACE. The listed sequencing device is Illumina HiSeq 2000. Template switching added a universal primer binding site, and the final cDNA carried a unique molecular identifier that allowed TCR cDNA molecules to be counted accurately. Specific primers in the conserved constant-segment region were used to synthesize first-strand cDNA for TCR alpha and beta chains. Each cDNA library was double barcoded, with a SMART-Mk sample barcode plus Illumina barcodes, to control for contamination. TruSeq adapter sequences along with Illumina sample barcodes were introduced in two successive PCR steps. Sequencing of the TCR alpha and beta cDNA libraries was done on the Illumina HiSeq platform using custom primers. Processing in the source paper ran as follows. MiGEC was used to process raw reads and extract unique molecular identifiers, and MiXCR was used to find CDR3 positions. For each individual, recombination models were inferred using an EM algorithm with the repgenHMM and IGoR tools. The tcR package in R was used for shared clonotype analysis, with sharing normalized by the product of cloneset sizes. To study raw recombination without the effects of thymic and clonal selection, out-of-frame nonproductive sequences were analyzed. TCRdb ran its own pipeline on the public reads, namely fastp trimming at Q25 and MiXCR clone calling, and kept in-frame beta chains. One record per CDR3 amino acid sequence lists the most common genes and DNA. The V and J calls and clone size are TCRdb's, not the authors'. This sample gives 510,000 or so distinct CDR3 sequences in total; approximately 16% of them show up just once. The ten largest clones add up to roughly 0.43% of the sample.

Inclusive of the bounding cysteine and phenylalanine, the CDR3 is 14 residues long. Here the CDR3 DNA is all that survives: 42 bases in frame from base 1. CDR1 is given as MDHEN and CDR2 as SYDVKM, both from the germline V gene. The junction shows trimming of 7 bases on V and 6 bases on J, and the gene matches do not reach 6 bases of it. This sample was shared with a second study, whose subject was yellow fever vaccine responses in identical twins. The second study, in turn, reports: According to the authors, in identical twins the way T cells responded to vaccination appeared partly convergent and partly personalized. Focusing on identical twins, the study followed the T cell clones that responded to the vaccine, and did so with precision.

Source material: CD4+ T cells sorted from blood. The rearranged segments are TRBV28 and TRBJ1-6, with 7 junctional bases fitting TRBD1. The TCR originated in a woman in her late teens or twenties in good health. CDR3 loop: CASTTGTVNSPLHF. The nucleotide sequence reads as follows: TGTGCCAGCACCACCGGGACAGTTAATTCACCCCTCCACTTT.